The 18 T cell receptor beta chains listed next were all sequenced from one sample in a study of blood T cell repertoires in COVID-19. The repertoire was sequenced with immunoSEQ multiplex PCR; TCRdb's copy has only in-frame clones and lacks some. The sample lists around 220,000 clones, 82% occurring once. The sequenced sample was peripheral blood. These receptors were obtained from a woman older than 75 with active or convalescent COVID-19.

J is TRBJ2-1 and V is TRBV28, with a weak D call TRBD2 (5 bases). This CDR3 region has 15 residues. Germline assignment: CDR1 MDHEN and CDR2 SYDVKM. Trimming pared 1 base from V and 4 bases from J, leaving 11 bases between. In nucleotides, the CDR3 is TGTGCCAGCAGTTTATCCCTTCCGGGGTACAATGAGCAGTTCTTC. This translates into CASSLSLPGYNEQFF.

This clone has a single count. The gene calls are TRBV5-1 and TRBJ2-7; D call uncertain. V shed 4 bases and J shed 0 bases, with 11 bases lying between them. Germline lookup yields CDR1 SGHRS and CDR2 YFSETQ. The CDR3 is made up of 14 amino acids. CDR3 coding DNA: TGCGCCAGCAGCCTGATTATGAGCTCCTACGAGCAGTACTTC. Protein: CASSLIMSSYEQYF.

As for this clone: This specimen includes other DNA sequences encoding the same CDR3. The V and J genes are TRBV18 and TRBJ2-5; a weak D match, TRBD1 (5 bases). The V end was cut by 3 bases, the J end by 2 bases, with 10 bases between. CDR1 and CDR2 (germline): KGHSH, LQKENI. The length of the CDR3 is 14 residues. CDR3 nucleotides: TGTGCCAGCTCACCGACAGCCTCACAAGAGACCCAGTACTTC. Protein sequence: CASSPTASQETQYF.

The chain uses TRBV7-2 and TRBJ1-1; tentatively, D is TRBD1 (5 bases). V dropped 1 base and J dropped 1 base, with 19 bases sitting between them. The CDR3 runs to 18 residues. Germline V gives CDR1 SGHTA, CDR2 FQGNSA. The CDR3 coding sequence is TGTGCCAGCAGCTTAGTCAAGTGGTCGGGGGTCAAGAACACTGAAGCTTTCTTT. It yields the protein CASSLVKWSGVKNTEAFF. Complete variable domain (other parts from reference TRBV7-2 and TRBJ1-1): GAGVSQSPSNKVTEKGKDVELRCDPISGHTALYWYRQSLGQGLEFLIYFQGNSAPDKSGLPSDRFSAERTGGSVSTLTIQRTQQEDSAVYLCASSLVKWSGVKNTEAFFGQGTRLTVV.

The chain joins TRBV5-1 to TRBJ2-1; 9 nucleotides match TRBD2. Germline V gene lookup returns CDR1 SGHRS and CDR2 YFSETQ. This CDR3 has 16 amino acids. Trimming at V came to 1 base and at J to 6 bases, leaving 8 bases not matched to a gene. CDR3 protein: CASSLSGGRAPNEQFF. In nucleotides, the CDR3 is TGCGCCAGCAGCTTGTCGGGCGGGAGGGCCCCCAATGAGCAGTTCTTC.

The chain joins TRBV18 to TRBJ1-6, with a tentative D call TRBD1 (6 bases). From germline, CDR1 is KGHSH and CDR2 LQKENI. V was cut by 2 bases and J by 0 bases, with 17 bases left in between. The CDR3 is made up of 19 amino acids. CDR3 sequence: CASSPSRQGKSSYNSPLHF. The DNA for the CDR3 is TGTGCCAGCTCACCATCGCGGCAGGGGAAAAGCTCCTATAATTCACCCCTCCACTTT.

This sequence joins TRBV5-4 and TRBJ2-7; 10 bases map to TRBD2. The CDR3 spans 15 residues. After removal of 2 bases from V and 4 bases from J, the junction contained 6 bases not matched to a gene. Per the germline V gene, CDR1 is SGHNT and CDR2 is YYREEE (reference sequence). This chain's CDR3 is CASSFTSSGSYEQYF. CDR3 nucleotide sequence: TGTGCCAGCAGCTTCACGTCTAGCGGGAGTTACGAGCAGTACTTC.

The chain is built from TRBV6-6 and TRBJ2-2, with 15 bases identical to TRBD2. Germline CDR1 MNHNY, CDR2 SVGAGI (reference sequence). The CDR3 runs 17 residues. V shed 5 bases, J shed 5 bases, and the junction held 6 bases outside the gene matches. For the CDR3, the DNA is TGTGCCAGCAGTCGTGGACTAGCGGGAGGGCCGACCGGGGAGCTGTTTTTT. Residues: CASSRGLAGGPTGELFF.

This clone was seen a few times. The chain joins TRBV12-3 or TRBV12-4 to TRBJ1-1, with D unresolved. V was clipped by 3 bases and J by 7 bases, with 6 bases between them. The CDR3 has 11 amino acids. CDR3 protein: CASSLRNEAFF. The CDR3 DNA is TGTGCCAGCAGTTTGCGTAATGAAGCTTTCTTT.

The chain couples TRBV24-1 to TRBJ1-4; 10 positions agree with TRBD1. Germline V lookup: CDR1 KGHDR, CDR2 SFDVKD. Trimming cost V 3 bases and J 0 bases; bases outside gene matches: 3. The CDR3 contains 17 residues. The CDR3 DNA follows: TGTGCCACCAGTGATCCCGGGACAGGGGCAACTAATGAAAAACTGTTTTTT. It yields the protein CATSDPGTGATNEKLFF.

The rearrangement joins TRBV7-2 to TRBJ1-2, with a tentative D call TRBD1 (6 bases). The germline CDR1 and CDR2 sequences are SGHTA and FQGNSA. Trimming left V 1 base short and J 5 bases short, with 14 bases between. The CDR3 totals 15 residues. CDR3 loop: CASSLVGRGWYGYTF. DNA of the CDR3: TGTGCCAGCAGCTTAGTGGGCAGGGGCTGGTATGGCTACACCTTC.

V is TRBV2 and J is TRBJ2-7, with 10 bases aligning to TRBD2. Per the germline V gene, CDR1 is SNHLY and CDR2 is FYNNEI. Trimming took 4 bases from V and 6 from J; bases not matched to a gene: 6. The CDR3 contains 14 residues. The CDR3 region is CASSGLAGVSEQYF. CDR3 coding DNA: TGTGCCAGCAGTGGGCTAGCGGGAGTTTCCGAGCAGTACTTC.

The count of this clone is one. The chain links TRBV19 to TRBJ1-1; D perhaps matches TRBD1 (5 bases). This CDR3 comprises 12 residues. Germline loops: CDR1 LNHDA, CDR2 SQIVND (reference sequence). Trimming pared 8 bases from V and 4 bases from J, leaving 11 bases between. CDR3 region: CASYGGGTEAFF. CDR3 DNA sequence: TGTGCCAGTTACGGGGGTGGCACTGAAGCTTTCTTT.

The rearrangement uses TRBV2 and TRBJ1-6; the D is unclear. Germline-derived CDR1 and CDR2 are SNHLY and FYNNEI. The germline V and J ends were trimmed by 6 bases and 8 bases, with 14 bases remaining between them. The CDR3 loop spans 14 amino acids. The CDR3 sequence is CASSQDGGYSPLHF. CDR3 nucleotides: TGTGCCAGCAGCCAAGACGGAGGCTATTCACCCCTCCACTTT. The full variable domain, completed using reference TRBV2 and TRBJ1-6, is EPEVTQTPSHQVTQMGQEVILRCVPISNHLYFYWYRQILGQKVEFLVSFYNNEISEKSEIFDDQFSVERPDGSNFTLKIRSTKLEDSAMYFCASSQDGGYSPLHFGNGTRLTVT.

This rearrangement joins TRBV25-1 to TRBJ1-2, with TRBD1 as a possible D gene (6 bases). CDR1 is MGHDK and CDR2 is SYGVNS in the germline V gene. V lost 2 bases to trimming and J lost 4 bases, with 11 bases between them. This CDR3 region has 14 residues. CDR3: CASSENTGFYGYTF. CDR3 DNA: TGTGCCAGCAGTGAAAATACAGGGTTCTATGGCTACACCTTC.

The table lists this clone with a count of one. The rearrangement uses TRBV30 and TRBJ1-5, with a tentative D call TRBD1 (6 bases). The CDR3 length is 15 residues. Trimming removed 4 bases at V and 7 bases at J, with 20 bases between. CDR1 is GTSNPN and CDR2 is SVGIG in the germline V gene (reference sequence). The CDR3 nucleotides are TGTGCCTGGACCTCCAAGGTCAGGGGCAGGCAGCCCCAGCATTTT. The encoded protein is CAWTSKVRGRQPQHF.

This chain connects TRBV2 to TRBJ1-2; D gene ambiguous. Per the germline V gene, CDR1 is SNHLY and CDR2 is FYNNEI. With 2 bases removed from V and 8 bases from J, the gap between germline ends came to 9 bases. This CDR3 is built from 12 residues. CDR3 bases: TGTGCCAGCAGTGAATATACGGGGGGCTACACCTTC. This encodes CASSEYTGGYTF.

The CDR3, as DNA: TGTGCCAGCAGTTGGGCGCCCACAGATACGCAGTATTTT. The encoded protein is CASSWAPTDTQYF. J is TRBJ2-3 and V is TRBV2; no clear D. The CDR3 loop spans 13 amino acids. CDR1 and CDR2 (germline): SNHLY, FYNNEI. Trimming cost V 5 bases and J 2 bases, with 8 bases left between them.